The T cell receptor beta chain described here comes from a study of T-cell reconstitution after alpha-beta-depleted transplantation in children. Library preparation (for TCRbeta) was performed with unique molecular identifiers. TCRdb fed the PCR reads into MiXCR, producing one record per CDR3 protein. The data contain 750,000 to 950,000 distinct CDR3 sequences, approximately 15% of them singletons. In germline, CDR1 is MNHEY, CDR2 SVGEGT. Trimming removed 10 bases from V and 5 bases from J; junction bases left unmatched: 6. The CDR3 runs to 13 residues. This sequence originates from a male patient younger than 18 who had a stem cell transplant for acute lymphoblastic leukemia, so the T cells may come from the graft donor. The V gene is TRBV6-2 or TRBV6-3, the J gene TRBJ2-7; TRBD2 matches at 12 bases. The material was PBMCs, mostly from graft donor cells, obtained 360 days after TCRalphabeta/CD19-depleted stem cell transplant. CDR3 sequence reads: CATLLAGGHEQYF. CDR3 DNA sequence: TGTGCCACTCTACTAGCGGGAGGCCACGAGCAGTACTTC.